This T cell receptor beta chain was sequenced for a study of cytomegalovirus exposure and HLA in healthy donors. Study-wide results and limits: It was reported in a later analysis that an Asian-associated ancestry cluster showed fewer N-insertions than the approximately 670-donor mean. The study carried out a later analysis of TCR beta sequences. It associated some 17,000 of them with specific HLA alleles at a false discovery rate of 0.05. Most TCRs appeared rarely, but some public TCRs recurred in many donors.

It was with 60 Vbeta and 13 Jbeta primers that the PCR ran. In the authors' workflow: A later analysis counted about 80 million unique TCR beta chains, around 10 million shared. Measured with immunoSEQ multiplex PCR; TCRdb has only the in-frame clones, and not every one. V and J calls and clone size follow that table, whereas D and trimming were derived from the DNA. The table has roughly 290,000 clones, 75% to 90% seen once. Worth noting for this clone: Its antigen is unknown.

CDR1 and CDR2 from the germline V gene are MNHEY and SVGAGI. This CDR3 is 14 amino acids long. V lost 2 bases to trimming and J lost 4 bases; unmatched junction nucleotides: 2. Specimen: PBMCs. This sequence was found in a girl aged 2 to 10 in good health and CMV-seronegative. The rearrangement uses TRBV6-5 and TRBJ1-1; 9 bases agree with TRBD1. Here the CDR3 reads CASSYGTGPTEAFF. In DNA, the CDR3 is TGTGCCAGCAGTTACGGGACAGGGCCCACTGAAGCTTTCTTT.